This T cell receptor beta chain derives from a study of CD8 T cells in ankylosing spondylitis. General study points: In ankylosing spondylitis patients, matched synovial fluid reportedly showed significant enrichment of disease-linked clones. Within peripheral blood, clones linked to disease were CD8+ and relatively rare. Seemingly distinctive of ankylosing spondylitis blood was a TCR beta motif formed by eight highly homologous variants.

In TCRdb, the 5' RACE reads were re-called with MiXCR into one record per CDR3 protein. The sample holds under 850,000 distinct CDR3 sequences; 19% are singletons and the top ten take under 20%. V was shortened by 5 bases and J by 5 bases, with 13 bases between the two germline ends. The CDR3 has 13 residues. Points on this clonotype: Its matching antigen is unknown.

Sequenced sample: blood, either unsorted or a sorted T cell fraction (not recorded which). The TCR originated in a male donor with ankylosing spondylitis. The rearrangement joins TRBV12-3 or TRBV12-4 to TRBJ2-7; weak D call: TRBD1 (5 bases). The chain's CDR3 is CASSPTGANEQYF. Written as DNA, the CDR3 is TGTGCCAGCAGTCCTACTGGGGCTAACGAGCAGTACTTC.